This T cell receptor beta chain was profiled in a study of cytomegalovirus exposure and HLA in healthy donors. V was trimmed by 4 bases and J by 0 bases, leaving 4 bases between them. This CDR3 region has 13 residues. In germline, CDR1 is SGHTA, CDR2 FQGNSA. The PCR employed 60 Vbeta primers together with 13 Jbeta primers. TCRdb keeps only in-frame clones here, not all; method: immunoSEQ multiplex PCR. The sample has about 130,000 clones; just over 70% are singletons. Sequenced: PBMCs. The source of this sequence is a woman in her sixties in good health and CMV-seropositive. The chain carries TRBV7-2 and TRBJ1-5; D ambiguous. CDR3 nucleotide sequence: TGTGCCAGCAGCTCTTATAGCAATCAGCCCCAGCATTTT. Amino acid sequence: CASSSYSNQPQHF.